This TCR beta chain was documented in a study of cytomegalovirus exposure and HLA in healthy donors. This clone was seen only a few times. Its antigen is not known. Study-wide results and caveats: Rare TCR sequences predominated, though certain public TCRs were found in many donors. Reportedly, fewer N-insertions than the approximately 690-donor mean appeared in an Asian-associated ancestry cluster in a later analysis. With high specificity and sensitivity, the classifier reportedly diagnosed cytomegalovirus status.

From germline, CDR1 is ENHRY and CDR2 SYGVKD. With V trimmed by 6 bases and J by 4 bases, 6 bases remained unmatched. This CDR3 spans 15 amino acids. PCR employed 60 Vbeta and 13 Jbeta primers. Original handling: The count from a later analysis was some 81 million unique TCR beta chains, approximately 9.9 million of them shared. Profiling relied on immunoSEQ multiplex PCR, and the TCRdb table lists in-frame clones only, not all of them. The V and J calls and clone size were taken over from that table, and D and trimming were inferred from the DNA. The repertoire holds some 130,000 clones, with 70% to 80% as singletons.

The receptor was derived from a woman aged 55-69 years in good health and CMV-seropositive. V usage is TRBV10-3 and J usage is TRBJ1-2; 12 nucleotides agree with TRBD1. Sequencing was carried out using PBMCs. The CDR3 protein is CAISTGTGGGYGYTF. The CDR3, as DNA: TGTGCCATCAGCACCGGGACAGGGGGCGGCTATGGCTACACCTTC.